This T cell receptor (beta chain) emerged from a study of T cells of healthy individuals (dated by TCRdb to 2016 to 2019). This clonotype occurred many times. Its antigen is still unknown. Per-base qualities were not stored, and no clone one base away is much larger. V lost 7 bases and J lost 6 bases; the stretch between them is 30 bases long. In the germline V gene, CDR1 corresponds to MGHDK and CDR2 to SYGVNS. The CDR3 starts with the cysteine, ends with the phenylalanine, and has 18 residues. Here the CDR3 DNA is all that survives: 54 bases in frame from base 1. Libraries were constructed by 5' RACE. Sequencer: Illumina MiSeq. TCRdb passed the public sequencing reads through fastp at Q25 and MiXCR, retaining productive beta sequences. Rows are combined by CDR3 protein, so each entry shows the most common genes and DNA. The sample contains tens of thousands of distinct CDR3 sequences, roughly 14% of them found a single time. 15% to 20% of the sample is in the top ten clones.

The chain is encoded by TRBV25-1 joined to TRBJ1-1; perhaps TRBD1 is the D gene, with 6 bases matching. The TCR was taken from a human donor in good health. DNA sequence: TGTGCCAGCACTCCATCCATCGGGGGGGCAGGACGGGTGGCTGAAGCTTTCTTT. This sequence encodes CASTPSIGGAGRVAEAFF. With the rest looked up from the reference TRBV25-1 and TRBJ1-1 genes rather than sequenced, the full variable domain is EADIYQTPRYLVIGTGKKITLECSQTMGHDKMYWYQQDPGMELHLIHYSYGVNSTEKGDLSSESTVSRIRTEHFPLTLESARPSHTSQYLCASTPSIGGAGRVAEAFFGQGTRLTVV.